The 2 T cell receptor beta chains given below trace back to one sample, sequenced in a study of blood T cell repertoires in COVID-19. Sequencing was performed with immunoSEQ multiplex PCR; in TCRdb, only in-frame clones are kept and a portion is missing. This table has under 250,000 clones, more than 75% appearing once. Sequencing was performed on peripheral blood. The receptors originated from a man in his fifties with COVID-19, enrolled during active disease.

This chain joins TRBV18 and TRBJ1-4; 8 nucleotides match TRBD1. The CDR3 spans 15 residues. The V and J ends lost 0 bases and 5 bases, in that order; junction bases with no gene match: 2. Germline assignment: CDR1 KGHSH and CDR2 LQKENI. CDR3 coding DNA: TGTGCCAGCTCACCACCCCCAGGGGGCAATGAAAAACTGTTTTTT. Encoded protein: CASSPPPGGNEKLFF.

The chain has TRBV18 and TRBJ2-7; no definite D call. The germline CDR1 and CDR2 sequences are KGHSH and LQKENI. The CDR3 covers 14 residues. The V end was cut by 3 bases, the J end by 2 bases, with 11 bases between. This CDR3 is CASSPLDGAYEQYF. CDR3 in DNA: TGTGCCAGCTCACCCCTAGACGGAGCCTACGAGCAGTACTTC.